The next 3 T cell receptor beta chains were all read from a single sample in a study of cytomegalovirus exposure and HLA in healthy donors. The PCR contained 60 Vbeta and 13 Jbeta primers. Data came from immunoSEQ multiplex PCR; TCRdb stores just in-frame clones and leaves some out. This sample has about 150,000 clones; over 80% occur once, and the top ten carry less than 2%. Sequenced input: PBMCs. The receptor source for this set is a middle-aged man in good health and CMV-seronegative.

CDR3 nucleotides: TGTGCCAGCAGCGGGGACAGGGGGCTAGGGTACCAAGAGACCCAGTACTTC. Translated, it gives CASSGDRGLGYQETQYF. V and J are TRBV7-9 and TRBJ2-5, with 12 bases lining up with TRBD1. This CDR3 has 17 residues. Germline V gives CDR1 SEHNR, CDR2 FQNEAQ (reference sequence). After removal of 5 bases from V and 0 bases from J, the junction contained 7 bases not matched to a gene.

This clone was found once. This chain connects TRBV19 to TRBJ1-1; D may be TRBD1 (5 bases). The CDR3 length is 14 residues. Germline lookup yields CDR1 LNHDA and CDR2 SQIVND (reference sequence). Deletions cut 6 bases from V and 8 bases from J, with 19 bases between. CDR3 in DNA: TGTGCCAGTAGCCCTCAACCTCGGACAATGGAAGCTTTCTTT. Its protein product is CASSPQPRTMEAFF.

This clone showed up just a few times. The chain couples TRBV7-2 to TRBJ2-1; perhaps TRBD2 as D (6 bases). The germline V gene has CDR1 SGHTA and CDR2 FQGNSA. This CDR3 is 13 amino acids long. Trimming took 1 base from V and 6 from J, leaving 7 bases between them. The CDR3 protein is CASSLGEANEQFF. The CDR3 DNA reads as TGTGCCAGCAGCTTAGGGGAGGCCAATGAGCAGTTCTTC.